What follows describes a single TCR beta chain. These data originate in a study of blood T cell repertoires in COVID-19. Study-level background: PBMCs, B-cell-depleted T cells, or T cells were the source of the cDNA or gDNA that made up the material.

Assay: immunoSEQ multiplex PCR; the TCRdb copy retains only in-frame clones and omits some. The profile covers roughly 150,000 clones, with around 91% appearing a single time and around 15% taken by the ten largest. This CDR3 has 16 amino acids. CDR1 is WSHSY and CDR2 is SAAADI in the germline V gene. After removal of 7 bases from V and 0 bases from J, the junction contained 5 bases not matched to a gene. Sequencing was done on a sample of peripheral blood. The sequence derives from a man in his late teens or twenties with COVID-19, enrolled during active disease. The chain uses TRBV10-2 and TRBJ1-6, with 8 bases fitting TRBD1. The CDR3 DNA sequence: TGCGCCAGCATGATGGACAGGGACTCCTATAATTCACCCCTCCACTTT. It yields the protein CASMMDRDSYNSPLHF.